This T cell receptor beta chain was captured by sequencing in a study of blood T cell repertoires in COVID-19. Study overall: Acute and convalescent COVID-19 samples came from the United States, Italy and Spain.

This clone appeared a single time. How the authors handled the data: Estimated nucleated cell counts came from reference gene primer amplification. TCRdb's table, derived via immunoSEQ multiplex PCR, lists solely in-frame clones and lacks some. V, J and clone size derive from that table, while D and trimming were established from the DNA sequence. The profile shows 20,000 to 25,000 clones, 80% to 95% of them singletons. This TCR was sampled from a human donor in a cohort sampled during active COVID-19. Sequencing was performed on peripheral blood.

The chain's CDR3 is CASSPREGSRYGYTF. The CDR3 nucleotides read TGCGCCAGCAGCCCAAGGGAGGGGAGTAGATATGGCTACACCTTC. The chain is built from TRBV4-1 and TRBJ1-2, with D maybe TRBD1 (5 bases). The V gene lost 4 bases and the J gene lost 5 bases, with 17 bases spanning the gap. CDR1 and CDR2 (germline): MGHRA, YSYEKL. The CDR3 loop spans 15 amino acids.